These 29 T cell receptor beta chains share one sample of origin, sequenced in a study of T-cell reconstitution after alpha-beta-depleted transplantation in children. Construction of the TCRbeta library involved unique molecular identifiers. One entry per CDR3 protein, called by TCRdb with MiXCR from the PCR reads. The sample lists about 500,000 distinct CDR3 sequences; approximately 30% were seen once. The sample in question was PBMCs from the stem cell graft donor, obtained from the stem cell graft. All receptors derive from a human donor who donated a stem cell graft to a child with aplastic anemia.

This clonotype was observed a few times. J is TRBJ2-3 and V is TRBV28; TRBD2 might be the D (5 bases). The CDR3 spans 14 residues. V was shortened by 5 bases and J by 2 bases, with 11 bases between the two germline ends. CDR1 and CDR2 from the germline V gene are MDHEN and SYDVKM. CDR3 loop: CASSLRTYTDTQYF. CDR3 nucleotides: TGTGCCAGCAGTCTTCGGACTTACACAGATACGCAGTATTTT.

The chain has TRBV7-2 and TRBJ2-3; D unclear. Germline V lookup: CDR1 SGHTA, CDR2 FQGNSA. V was clipped by 0 bases and J by 1 base, with 14 bases between them. The CDR3 totals 17 residues. The CDR3 region is CASSLARFQQRTDTQYF. Written as DNA, the CDR3 is TGTGCCAGCAGCTTAGCGCGCTTTCAGCAGCGCACAGATACGCAGTATTTT.

The chain carries TRBV27 and TRBJ2-2; 7 nucleotides match TRBD2. This CDR3 contains 15 residues. V was clipped by 6 bases and J by 0 bases; unmatched bases: 4. The germline V gene encodes CDR1 MNHEY and CDR2 SMNVEV (reference sequence). The CDR3 is CASRHSGTNTGELFF. CDR3 DNA sequence: TGTGCCAGCAGACACAGCGGGACGAACACCGGGGAGCTGTTTTTT.

This clonotype has a handful of counts. The chain combines TRBV7-2 with TRBJ2-2; 8 bases match TRBD1. This CDR3 has 15 residues. V gave up 5 bases and J gave up 5 bases; unmatched junction bases: 7. Germline CDR1 SGHTA, CDR2 FQGNSA. CDR3 bases: TGTGCCAGCAGCCCACAGGACAGGGTTACCGGGGAGCTGTTTTTT. Encoded protein: CASSPQDRVTGELFF.

V is TRBV7-2 and J is TRBJ2-2; 8 bases are a match to TRBD2. Germline V gene lookup returns CDR1 SGHTA and CDR2 FQGNSA. After removal of 4 bases from V and 7 bases from J, the junction contained 8 bases not matched to a gene. The CDR3 length is 15 residues. CDR3 DNA sequence: TGTGCCAGCAGCTCTAGAGCGGGAGCGATCGGGGAGCTGTTTTTT. Its protein product is CASSSRAGAIGELFF.

This clonotype was picked up a small number of times. The chain recombines TRBV7-2 with TRBJ1-6; possible D gene TRBD1, 6 bases. Between the trimmed V and J ends, which lost 3 bases and 14 bases, there was a span of 14 bases. The CDR3 runs to 13 residues. Per germline, CDR1 SGHTA and CDR2 FQGNSA. CDR3 DNA: TGTGCCAGCAGCTTGTCCGCGGGGGACACCCTCCACTTT. Encoded protein: CASSLSAGDTLHF.

This clonotype has only a few counts. The rearrangement uses TRBV20-1 and TRBJ2-5, with unresolved D. The CDR3 spans 15 residues. Germline CDR1 is DFQATT and CDR2 is SNEGSKA (reference sequence). Trimming shortened V by 0 bases and J by 5 bases, and 16 bases separated the two germline ends. The DNA for the CDR3 is TGCAGTGCTAGAGATCGTATGTCTGCCGGGGAGACCCAGTACTTC. Translated, it gives CSARDRMSAGETQYF.

The genes are TRBV29-1 and TRBJ2-1, with 7 bases matching TRBD2. V shed 1 base and J 4 bases; nucleotides not matched to a gene: 4. Germline V lookup: CDR1 SQVTM, CDR2 ANQGSEA. This CDR3 comprises 14 residues. The CDR3 protein is CSVEGRETYNEQFF. The CDR3 nucleotides are TGCAGCGTTGAAGGGCGGGAGACGTACAATGAGCAGTTCTTC.

The rearrangement uses TRBV5-5 and TRBJ2-5; TRBD1 aligns across 9 bases. From germline, CDR1 is SGHKS and CDR2 YYEKEE (reference sequence). With 4 bases clipped from V and 4 bases from J, the junction kept 5 bases outside the gene matches. This CDR3 is built from 14 residues. The CDR3 sequence: CASSNTGGPETQYF. The CDR3 bases are TGTGCCAGCAGCAATACAGGGGGCCCAGAGACCCAGTACTTC.

CDR3 DNA sequence: TGTGCCACCTCTATTTGGGGAGGGAAGATGAGTGAGCAGTACTTC. Its protein product is CATSIWGGKMSEQYF. The chain uses TRBV15 and TRBJ2-7, with 7 nucleotides matching TRBD2. Germline V lookup: CDR1 LNHNV, CDR2 YYDKDF (reference sequence). The CDR3 is 15 residues long. J gave up 7 bases and V 8 bases, and 17 bases lay outside the gene matches.

This clonotype occurred a few times. DNA of the CDR3: TGTGCCAGCAGCTTGGAGCGGGACAGGGTCTTGTATGGCTACACCTTC. Protein product: CASSLERDRVLYGYTF. V and J are TRBV5-5 and TRBJ1-2; 9 nucleotides align to TRBD1. CDR3 length equals 16 residues. The germline V gene encodes CDR1 SGHKS and CDR2 YYEKEE (reference sequence). J lost 5 bases, V lost 0 bases, and 8 bases had no gene match.

The CDR3 loop is CASSLDPWTANTGELFF. Written as DNA, the CDR3 is TGTGCCAGCAGCTTAGATCCCTGGACAGCGAACACCGGGGAGCTGTTTTTT. The V and J genes are TRBV7-9 and TRBJ2-2, with D tentatively TRBD1 (6 bases). CDR1 and CDR2 from the germline V gene are SEHNR and FQNEAQ (reference sequence). The V and J ends lost 1 base and 0 bases respectively, with 12 bases between them. The CDR3 contains 17 residues.

J is TRBJ2-1 and V is TRBV29-1; D is tentatively TRBD1 or TRBD2 (6 bases each). CDR1 SQVTM and CDR2 ANQGSEA come from the germline V gene. V was cut by 4 bases and J by 4 bases, with 14 bases left in between. The CDR3 totals 14 residues. The CDR3 reads CSVGGLAQYNEQFF. Written as DNA, the CDR3 is TGCAGCGTTGGGGGGCTAGCGCAGTACAATGAGCAGTTCTTC.

J is TRBJ2-3 and V is TRBV10-3, with 9 bases lining up with TRBD2. Per the germline V gene, CDR1 is ENHRY and CDR2 is SYGVKD. V gave up 8 bases and J gave up 6 bases; unmatched junction bases: 6. The CDR3 has 13 residues. The CDR3 sequence: CAILGSGSDTQYF. DNA of the CDR3: TGTGCCATCCTCGGTAGCGGGAGCGATACGCAGTATTTT.

The chain is built from TRBV4-2 and TRBJ2-2; tentative D call: TRBD2 (6 bases). V was pared by 4 bases and J by 1 base, with 19 bases between. There are 18 residues in the CDR3. CDR1 LGHNA and CDR2 YNFKEQ come from the germline V gene. This CDR3 is CASSPWAGTRENTGELFF. The CDR3 DNA is TGTGCCAGCAGCCCGTGGGCGGGGACGAGAGAGAACACCGGGGAGCTGTTTTTT.

This clonotype was found a few times. The CDR3 bases are TGTGCCAGCAGTGGGCACAGGGTAACCGGGGAGCTGTTTTTT. Residues: CASSGHRVTGELFF. This chain links TRBV25-1 with TRBJ2-2; tentatively, D is TRBD1 (6 bases). V shed 4 bases and J shed 5 bases, with 11 bases lying between them. This CDR3 has 14 amino acids. Germline CDR1 reads MGHDK; CDR2 reads SYGVNS.

The chain recombines TRBV6-2 or TRBV6-3 with TRBJ2-5; tentative D call: TRBD1 (6 bases). Germline V CDR1 and CDR2: MNHEY, SVGEGT. The CDR3 covers 14 residues. V was trimmed by 7 bases and J by 1 base, leaving 13 bases between them. The CDR3 loop is CASTRRTAQETQYF. Here the CDR3 DNA reads TGTGCCAGCACCCGGCGGACAGCCCAAGAGACCCAGTACTTC.

The gene calls are TRBV7-2 and TRBJ1-1; D is unclear. This CDR3 is built from 14 residues. Trimming took 1 base from V and 4 from J, leaving 10 bases between them. Per germline, CDR1 SGHTA and CDR2 FQGNSA. As DNA, the CDR3 is TGTGCCAGCAGCTTAGGGTCACGGTTCACTGAAGCTTTCTTT. Protein: CASSLGSRFTEAFF.

The chain has TRBV27 and TRBJ1-3; perhaps TRBD1 as D (6 bases). Trimming took off 5 bases at V and 3 bases at J, with 20 bases between the two ends. The germline V gene encodes CDR1 MNHEY and CDR2 SMNVEV (reference sequence). The CDR3 totals 17 residues. The CDR3 DNA is TGTGCCAGCAGTCCCCTTCCCAGGGGCGGTCTTGGAAACACCATATATTTT. Protein sequence: CASSPLPRGGLGNTIYF.

The V gene is TRBV7-2, the J gene TRBJ1-2; TRBD1 might be the D (6 bases). The CDR3 contains 15 residues. Germline loops: CDR1 SGHTA, CDR2 FQGNSA. The germline V and J ends were trimmed by 5 bases and 0 bases, with 13 bases remaining between them. Written as DNA, the CDR3 is TGTGCCAGCAGCGCCGGGACACTTACTAACTATGGCTACACCTTC. It is translated as CASSAGTLTNYGYTF.

V and J are TRBV27 and TRBJ2-3; D possibly corresponds to TRBD2 (6 bases). The germline V and J ends were trimmed by 0 bases and 2 bases, with 18 bases remaining between them. Germline CDR1 is MNHEY and CDR2 is SMNVEV (reference sequence). The CDR3 totals 18 residues. Here the CDR3 DNA reads TGTGCCAGCAGTTTATCGGGAGGAGCGGTGGGGTTCACAGATACGCAGTATTTT. It encodes CASSLSGGAVGFTDTQYF.

This clonotype came up a few times. This sequence joins TRBV7-6 and TRBJ1-3; TRBD1 matches 8 bases. The trim removed 5 bases at V and 7 bases at J, leaving 4 bases unmatched. The CDR3 has 13 amino acids. Per the germline V gene, CDR1 is SGHVS and CDR2 is FNYEAQ. For the CDR3, the DNA is TGTGCCAGCAGCGAAGACAGGGGCAACACCATATATTTT. Amino acid sequence: CASSEDRGNTIYF.

The rearrangement uses TRBV24-1 and TRBJ2-7; no definite D call. This CDR3 is 13 amino acids long. V was shortened by 3 bases and J by 3 bases, with 8 bases between the two germline ends. Germline-derived CDR1 and CDR2 are KGHDR and SFDVKD. DNA of the CDR3: TGTGCCACCAGTGATGGTAACCTCTACGAGCAGTACTTC. Its protein is CATSDGNLYEQYF.

The table lists this clonotype with a few counts. This chain uses TRBV27 with TRBJ2-1; 7 bases line up with TRBD2. Germline V gene lookup returns CDR1 MNHEY and CDR2 SMNVEV (reference sequence). The CDR3 extends over 16 amino acids. The J segment lost 4 bases and the V segment lost 0 bases, leaving 6 bases of the junction unmatched. DNA of the CDR3: TGTGCCAGCAGTTTATCGGGCGGGAGACTTTACAATGAGCAGTTCTTC. Translated: CASSLSGGRLYNEQFF.

The chain uses TRBV20-1 and TRBJ1-4; TRBD1 is a possible D gene (6 bases). CDR3 length equals 12 residues. The V gene lost 7 bases and the J gene lost 7 bases, with 13 bases spanning the gap. Germline CDR1 DFQATT, CDR2 SNEGSKA (reference sequence). This CDR3 is CSVARGPEKLFF. The CDR3 coding sequence is TGCAGTGTCGCCAGGGGTCCTGAAAAACTGTTTTTT.

This chain links TRBV6-1 with TRBJ1-1, with D possibly matching TRBD1 (6 bases). The V end lost 5 bases, the J end lost 2 bases, and 15 bases lay between the germline ends. This CDR3 has 15 residues. CDR1 and CDR2 from the germline V gene are MNHNS and SASEGT. CDR3 nucleotide sequence: TGTGCCAGCAGTACGGGGGACACGAAAAACACTGAAGCTTTCTTT. It codes for CASSTGDTKNTEAFF.

In its sample, this clonotype was seen a few times. The CDR3 coding sequence is TGTGCCAGCTCACCAAGGGACTCTGGAAACACCATATATTTT. Protein sequence: CASSPRDSGNTIYF. The J gene is TRBJ1-3, the V gene TRBV18; D gene uncertain. The CDR3 has 14 residues. Germline V gene data show CDR1 as KGHSH and CDR2 as LQKENI. The V and J ends lost 2 bases and 0 bases respectively, with 5 bases between them.

The chain has TRBV11-2 and TRBJ1-4; the D is unclear. Germline V lookup: CDR1 SGHAT, CDR2 FQNNGV. Trimming took off 5 bases at V and 4 bases at J, with 8 bases between the two ends. CDR3 size: 13 residues. DNA of the CDR3: TGTGCCAGCAGCGGAGGGCTTAATGAAAAACTGTTTTTT. Its protein product is CASSGGLNEKLFF. Variable domain in full (rest from reference TRBV11-2 and TRBJ1-4): EAGVAQSPRYKIIEKRQSVAFWCNPISGHATLYWYQQILGQGPKLLIQFQNNGVVDDSQLPKDRFSAERLKGVDSTLKIQPAKLEDSAVYLCASSGGLNEKLFFGSGTQLSVL.

This clonotype came up a few times. The gene calls are TRBV20-1 and TRBJ2-1, with D possibly being TRBD2 (5 bases). Germline loops: CDR1 DFQATT, CDR2 SNEGSKA (reference sequence). V was cut by 0 bases and J by 4 bases, with 13 bases left in between. This CDR3 has 15 residues. CDR3 sequence (DNA): TGCAGTGCTAGAGACACTAGAAACCCTTACAATGAGCAGTTCTTC. Amino acids: CSARDTRNPYNEQFF.